This TCR beta chain was identified in a study of control samples from healthy donors and cancer patients. The CDR3 totals 17 residues. Trimming left V 2 bases short and J 1 base short, with 17 bases between. Repertoires were generated with immunoSEQ multiplex PCR, while TCRdb's copy carries only in-frame clones and drops some. The sample yields about 170,000 clones, about nine tenths seen once. The chain is built from TRBV23-1 and TRBJ1-1; D is possibly TRBD1 (6 bases). TRBV23-1 is an ORF, and what it does is uncertain. Sequencing was performed on blood. This receptor was obtained from a woman aged 25 to 45 in good health. The CDR3 region is CASSQRQGWYENTEAFF. CDR3 DNA sequence: TGCGCCAGCAGTCAACGGCAGGGGTGGTACGAGAACACTGAAGCTTTCTTT.